This T cell receptor (beta chain) stems from a study of breast tumors, draining lymph nodes, adjacent tissues. Findings and limits, study-wide: Tumor T cell lymph node origin was a supported hypothesis, not proven. Compared with basal-like, luminal-like tumors shared significantly more repertoire with nontumor tissue. Findings are consistent with lymph node origin and intratumoral expansion of most tumor T cells. Tumor TCR diversity was below lymph nodes but above nontumor tissue.

TCRdb fed the multiplex PCR reads into MiXCR, producing one record per CDR3 protein. The sample shows over 200,000 distinct CDR3 sequences, 34% of them seen only once. Germline loops: CDR1 SGHRS, CDR2 YFSETQ. The CDR3 covers 15 residues. The V segment lost 0 bases and the J segment 5 bases; nucleotides outside the gene matches: 4. About this clonotype: Its antigen is currently unknown.

The lymph nodes were axillary draining lymph nodes from breast cancer patients. This TCR was recovered from a female donor with breast cancer. Some clones in this sample may be carry-over from other donors' samples. Sample: axillary lymph node tissue. The chain employs TRBV5-1 and TRBJ1-1; 10 nucleotides line up with TRBD1. The CDR3 DNA sequence: TGCGCCAGCAGCTTGGAGACAGGGGGCTGGACTGAAGCTTTCTTT. This gives the protein CASSLETGGWTEAFF.